This T cell receptor beta chain was profiled in a study of identical twins. Study observations and caveats: With monozygotic twins, out-of-frame TCR alpha sharing exceeded what models estimated.

About this clonotype itself: Its antigen is unknown.

CDR3 length: 13 residues. TCRdb passed the 5' RACE reads through MiXCR, listing each CDR3 protein once. Of approximately 550,000 distinct CDR3 sequences listed, 20% to 25% are singletons. This sample also appeared in a second study, on yellow fever vaccine responses in identical twins. That work contributes: Reportedly, the T cell response mounted by twins to vaccine seemed partly convergent, partly personalized.

The chain is built from TRBV21-1 and TRBJ2-1; TRBD1 is the table's D call, not checked against the DNA. TRBV21-1 is an annotated pseudogene. What was sequenced was CD4+ T cells sorted from blood. This receptor was obtained from a young woman in good health. The CDR3 bases are TGTGCCAGCAGCCCGCACAGGGGCGATGAGCAGTTCTTC. Protein product: CASSPHRGDEQFF.